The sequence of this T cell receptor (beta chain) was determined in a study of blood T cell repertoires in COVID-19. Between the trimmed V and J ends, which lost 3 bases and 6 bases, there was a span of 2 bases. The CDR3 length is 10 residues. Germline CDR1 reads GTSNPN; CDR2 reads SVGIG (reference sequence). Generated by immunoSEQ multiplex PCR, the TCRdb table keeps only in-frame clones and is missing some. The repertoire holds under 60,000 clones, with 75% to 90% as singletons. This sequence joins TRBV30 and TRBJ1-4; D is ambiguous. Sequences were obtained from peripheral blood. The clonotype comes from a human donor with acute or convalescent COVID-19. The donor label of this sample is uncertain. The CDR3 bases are TGTGCCTGGAGCGATGAAAAACTGTTTTTT. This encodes CAWSDEKLFF.